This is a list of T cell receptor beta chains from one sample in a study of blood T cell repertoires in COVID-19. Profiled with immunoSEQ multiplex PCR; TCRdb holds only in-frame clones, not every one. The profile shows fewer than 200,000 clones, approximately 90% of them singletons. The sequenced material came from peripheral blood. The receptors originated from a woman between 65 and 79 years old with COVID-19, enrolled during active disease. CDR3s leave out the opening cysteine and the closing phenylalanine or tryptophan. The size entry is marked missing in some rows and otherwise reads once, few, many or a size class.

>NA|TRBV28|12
ASSLGSPADEQF
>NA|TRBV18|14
ASSPSRPGLSDEQF
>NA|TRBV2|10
ATYGGGTEAF
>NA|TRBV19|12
ASSIAGLGYEQY
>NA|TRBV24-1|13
ATSEATGTGNGYT
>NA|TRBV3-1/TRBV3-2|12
ASGLAGVSETQY
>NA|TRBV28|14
ASSPTTFQQGNEAF
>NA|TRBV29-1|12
SVEGTGMLTEAF
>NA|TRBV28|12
ASRTAGASYEQY
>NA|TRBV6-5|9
AIDRRYGYT
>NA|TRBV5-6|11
ASSLLGSYEQY
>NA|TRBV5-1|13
ASSTLAGGRNEQF
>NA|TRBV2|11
ASSLRLATEAF
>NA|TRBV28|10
ASNPGQGGYT
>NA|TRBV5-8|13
ASTPGVRGTDTQY
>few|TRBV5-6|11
ASRKDRSGGYT
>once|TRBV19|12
ASSIGGPATEQY
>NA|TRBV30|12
AWPIRGGRQPQH
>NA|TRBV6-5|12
ASSLGGGLDEQF
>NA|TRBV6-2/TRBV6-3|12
ASSSPTRYNEQF
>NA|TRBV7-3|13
ASSLSHPGESPLH
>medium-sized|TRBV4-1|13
ASSQGGTSGYEQY
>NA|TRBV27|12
ASSPNPQVYGYT
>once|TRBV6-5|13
ASRKNRGVNTEAF
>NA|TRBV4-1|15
ASSQAPGRAYNSPLH
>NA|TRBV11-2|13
ASSPGGSSNQPQH
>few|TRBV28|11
ASLARLDYGYT
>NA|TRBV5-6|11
ASIQQGLYGYT
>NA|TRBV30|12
AWKEGSSRGGYT
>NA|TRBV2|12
ASMTGTGGQPQH
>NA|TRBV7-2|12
ASSLGSGTYEQY
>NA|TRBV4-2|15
ASSQPLAEAYYNEQF
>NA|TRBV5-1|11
ASSLDRVETQY
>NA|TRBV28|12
ASSRDSTNQPQH
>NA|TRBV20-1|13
SASTKMTGNAGYT
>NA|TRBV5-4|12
ASSLEREGNEQF
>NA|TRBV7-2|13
ASSLVIRDGETQY
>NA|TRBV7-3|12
ASSLSGRANEQF
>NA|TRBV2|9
ASREQGTQF
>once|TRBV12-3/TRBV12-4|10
ASRRQGETQY
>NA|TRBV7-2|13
ASSLTRTANYGYT
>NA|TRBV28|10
ASSTRLGEAF
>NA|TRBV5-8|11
ASSLMRASGYT
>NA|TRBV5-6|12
ASEATGDTYEQY
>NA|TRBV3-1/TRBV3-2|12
ASSQDHSNQPQH
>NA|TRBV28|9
ASSQGQPQH
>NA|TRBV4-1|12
ASSQGTGLYEQY
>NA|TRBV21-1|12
ASGRLATSYEQY
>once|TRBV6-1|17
ASSGDRDKPLVMNTEAF
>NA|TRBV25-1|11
ASKPTGPHEQY
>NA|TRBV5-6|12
ASSPRSGANVLT
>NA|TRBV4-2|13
ASSQGGSGADEQF
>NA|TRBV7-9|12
ASSLGLEEETQY
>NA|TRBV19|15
ASSLLTGGRRNQPQH
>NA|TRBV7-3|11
ASSRDSSYGYT
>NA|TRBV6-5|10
ASGREGGGYT
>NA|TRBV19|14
ASSKIPGQGTYEQY
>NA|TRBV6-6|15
ASSPFTQALAKNIQY
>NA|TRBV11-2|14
ASSLEGALSSYEQY